This T cell receptor (beta chain) originates from a study of blood T cell repertoires in COVID-19. Study information: Researchers got acute and convalescent COVID-19 samples from the United States, Italy and Spain. PBMCs, B-cell-depleted T cells, or T cells provided the cDNA or gDNA that made up the material.

Methods used by the authors: Reference gene primer amplification yielded estimated nucleated cell counts. The method was immunoSEQ multiplex PCR; TCRdb's version includes in-frame clones alone and lacks a portion of them. V, J and clone size are taken as reported in that table, and D and trimming were inferred from the DNA itself. Of over 300,000 clones in the sample, 90% are singletons; the top ten hold about 7%. Trimming pared 1 base from V and 4 bases from J, leaving 19 bases between. The CDR3 runs to 17 residues. Germline V gene sequence: CDR1 MGHDK, CDR2 SYGVNS. The material sequenced was peripheral blood. This TCR came from a man younger than 35 with active or convalescent COVID-19. The rearrangement links TRBV25-1 to TRBJ1-1, with D maybe TRBD1 (6 bases). CDR3 in DNA: TGTGCCAGCAGTGAATTGGGGCGGGGGCCGGCAGGCACTGAAGCTTTCTTT. Translating it yields CASSELGRGPAGTEAFF. The whole variable domain, filled in from reference TRBV25-1 and TRBJ1-1, reads EADIYQTPRYLVIGTGKKITLECSQTMGHDKMYWYQQDPGMELHLIHYSYGVNSTEKGDLSSESTVSRIRTEHFPLTLESARPSHTSQYLCASSELGRGPAGTEAFFGQGTRLTVV.